This T cell receptor (beta chain) was profiled in a study of T cell responses to AZD1222 COVID-19 vaccine. The overall study: Doses given second, at about 4 or about 12 weeks, were pooled. Points from the study as a whole: The donor group comprised mostly white British people and more females; the analysis possibly underestimated clonal diversity. Of the AZD1222 recipients, only five to seven were seropositive at baseline.

V was clipped by 5 bases and J by 4 bases; unmatched bases: 5. CDR3 length: 15 amino acids. CDR1 LGHDT and CDR2 YNNKEL come from the germline V gene (reference sequence). On this clone itself: The antigen remains unidentified.

The table came from immunoSEQ multiplex PCR; TCRdb's copy has only in-frame clones and leaves some out. The sample contains roughly 80,000 clones, approximately 90% of which appear only once. This sequence was found in an adult in good health. The J gene is TRBJ1-4, the V gene TRBV3-1 (or the pseudogene TRBV3-2); 9 bases are a match to TRBD1. The specimen was peripheral blood, collected on day 0 of AZD1222 vaccination. Written as DNA, the CDR3 is TGTGCCAGCAGCTATCGGGGACAGGGTAATGAAAAACTGTTTTTT. It is translated as CASSYRGQGNEKLFF.